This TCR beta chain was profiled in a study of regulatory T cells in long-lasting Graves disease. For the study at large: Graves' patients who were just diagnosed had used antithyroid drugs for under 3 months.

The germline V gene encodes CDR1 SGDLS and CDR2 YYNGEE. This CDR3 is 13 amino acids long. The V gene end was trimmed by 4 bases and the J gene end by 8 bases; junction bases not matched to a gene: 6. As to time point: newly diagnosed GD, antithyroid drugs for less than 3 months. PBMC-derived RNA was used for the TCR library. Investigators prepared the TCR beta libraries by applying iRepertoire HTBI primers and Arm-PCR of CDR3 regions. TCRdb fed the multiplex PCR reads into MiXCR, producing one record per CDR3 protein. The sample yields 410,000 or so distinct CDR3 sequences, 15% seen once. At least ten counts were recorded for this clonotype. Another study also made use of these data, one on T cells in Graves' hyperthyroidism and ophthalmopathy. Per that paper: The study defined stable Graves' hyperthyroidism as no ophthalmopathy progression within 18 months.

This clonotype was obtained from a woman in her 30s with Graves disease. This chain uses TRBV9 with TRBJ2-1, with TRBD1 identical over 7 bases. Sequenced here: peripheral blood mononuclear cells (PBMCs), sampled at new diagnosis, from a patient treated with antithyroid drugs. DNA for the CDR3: TGTGCCAGCAGCCCAGGGACAGTTCATGAGCAGTTCTTC. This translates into CASSPGTVHEQFF.